The 6 T cell receptor beta chains below come from one sample, sequenced in a study of cytomegalovirus exposure and HLA in healthy donors. Primers: 60 Vbeta forward and 13 Jbeta reverse. Generated by immunoSEQ multiplex PCR, the TCRdb table keeps only in-frame clones and is missing some. The sample yields around 170,000 clones, 75% to 90% seen once. Specimen: PBMCs. All receptors derive from a man in his forties in good health and CMV-seropositive.

The chain has TRBV28 and TRBJ2-5, with 12 bases matching TRBD2. This CDR3 region has 16 residues. With V trimmed by 4 bases and J by 2 bases, 5 bases remained unmatched. CDR1 and CDR2 (germline): MDHEN, SYDVKM. CDR3 protein: CASSSRGLAGQETQYF. As DNA, the CDR3 is TGTGCCAGCAGTTCCAGAGGACTAGCGGGACAAGAGACCCAGTACTTC. Together with reference TRBV28 and TRBJ2-5, the CDR3 gives the full variable domain: DVKVTQSSRYLVKRTGEKVFLECVQDMDHENMFWYRQDPGLGLRLIYFSYDVKMKEKGDIPEGYSVSREKKERFSLILESASTNQTSMYLCASSSRGLAGQETQYFGPGTRLLVL.

The chain is built from TRBV7-2 and TRBJ2-1, with D tentatively TRBD1 (5 bases). Germline CDR1 SGHTA, CDR2 FQGNSA. The CDR3 spans 15 residues. V was clipped by 0 bases and J by 5 bases, with 11 bases between them. The DNA for the CDR3 is TGTGCCAGCAGCTTAGCCTCGAACAGGAACAATGAGCAGTTCTTC. It is translated as CASSLASNRNNEQFF.

The chain recombines TRBV4-3 with TRBJ1-2; 11 bases align to TRBD1. CDR1 is LGHNA and CDR2 is YSLEER in the germline V gene. After removal of 0 bases from V and 4 bases from J, the junction contained 1 base not matched to a gene. The CDR3 contains 15 residues. CDR3 sequence reads: CASSQEGQGGYGYTF. The CDR3 DNA reads TGCGCCAGCAGCCAAGAGGGACAGGGGGGCTATGGCTACACCTTC.

J is TRBJ2-4 and V is TRBV2; possible D gene TRBD1, 6 bases. Germline-derived CDR1 and CDR2 are SNHLY and FYNNEI. The germline V and J ends were trimmed by 4 bases and 2 bases, with 12 bases remaining between them. This CDR3 contains 15 residues. The CDR3 protein is CASSGQVLSKNIQYF. In DNA form, the CDR3 reads TGTGCCAGCAGTGGACAGGTTTTGTCCAAAAACATTCAGTACTTC.

On this clone: Other DNA sequences in the same sample also yield this CDR3. V is TRBV6-5 and J is TRBJ2-5, with TRBD2 matching 12 bases. CDR1 and CDR2 (germline): MNHEY, SVGAGI. This CDR3 is built from 15 residues. After removal of 4 bases from V and 5 bases from J, the junction contained 5 bases not matched to a gene. CDR3 coding DNA: TGTGCCAGCAGTTCGACTAGCGGGGGAGCGGAGACCCAGTACTTC. Translation: CASSSTSGGAETQYF.

The gene calls are TRBV4-3 and TRBJ2-7; TRBD1 matches 12 bases. This CDR3 region has 16 residues. The J segment lost 4 bases and the V segment lost 4 bases, leaving 8 bases of the junction unmatched. Per the germline V gene, CDR1 is LGHNA and CDR2 is YSLEER. CDR3 DNA: TGCGCCAGCAGCCCCGTCCGGGACAGGGGGCATTACGAGCAGTACTTC. Translating gives CASSPVRDRGHYEQYF.